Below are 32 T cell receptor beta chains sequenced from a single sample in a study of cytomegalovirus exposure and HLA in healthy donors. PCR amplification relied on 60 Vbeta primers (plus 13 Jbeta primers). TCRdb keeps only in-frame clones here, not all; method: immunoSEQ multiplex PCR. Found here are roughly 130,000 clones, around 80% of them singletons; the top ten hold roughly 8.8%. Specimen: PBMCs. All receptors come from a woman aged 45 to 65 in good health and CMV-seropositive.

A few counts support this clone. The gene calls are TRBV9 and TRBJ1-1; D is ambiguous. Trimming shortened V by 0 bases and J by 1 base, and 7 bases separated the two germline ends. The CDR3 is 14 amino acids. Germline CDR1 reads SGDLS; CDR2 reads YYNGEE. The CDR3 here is CASSVAPGNTEAFF. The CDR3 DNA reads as TGTGCCAGCAGCGTAGCTCCGGGGAACACTGAAGCTTTCTTT.

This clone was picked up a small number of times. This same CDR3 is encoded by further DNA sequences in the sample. This CDR3 reads CASSLDRGQPQHF. The CDR3 DNA reads TGTGCCAGCAGCTTGGACAGGGGCCAGCCCCAGCATTTT. This chain joins TRBV5-6 and TRBJ1-5; the match to TRBD1 covers 7 bases. The CDR3 length is 13 residues. V lost 0 bases and J lost 7; bases outside the gene matches: 1. Germline lookup yields CDR1 SGHDT and CDR2 YYEEEE.

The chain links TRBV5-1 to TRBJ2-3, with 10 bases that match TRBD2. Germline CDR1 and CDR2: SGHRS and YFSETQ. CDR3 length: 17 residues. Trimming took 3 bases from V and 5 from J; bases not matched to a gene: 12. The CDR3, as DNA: TGCGCCAGCAGCTCCCGCGGGCTAGCGGGGGTGGGAGATACGCAGTATTTT. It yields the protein CASSSRGLAGVGDTQYF.

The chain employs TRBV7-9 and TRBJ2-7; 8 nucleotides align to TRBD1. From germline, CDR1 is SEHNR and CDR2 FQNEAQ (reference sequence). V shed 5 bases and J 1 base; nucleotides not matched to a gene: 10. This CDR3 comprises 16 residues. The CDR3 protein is CASSPRTGTGSYEQYF. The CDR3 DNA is TGTGCCAGCAGCCCCCGAACCGGGACAGGATCCTACGAGCAGTACTTC.

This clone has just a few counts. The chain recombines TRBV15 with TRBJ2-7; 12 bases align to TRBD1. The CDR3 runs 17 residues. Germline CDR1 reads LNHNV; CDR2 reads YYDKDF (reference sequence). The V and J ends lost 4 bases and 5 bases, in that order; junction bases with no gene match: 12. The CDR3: CATSTNTPGQGADEQYF. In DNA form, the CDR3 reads TGTGCCACCAGCACGAATACACCGGGACAGGGGGCGGACGAGCAGTACTTC.

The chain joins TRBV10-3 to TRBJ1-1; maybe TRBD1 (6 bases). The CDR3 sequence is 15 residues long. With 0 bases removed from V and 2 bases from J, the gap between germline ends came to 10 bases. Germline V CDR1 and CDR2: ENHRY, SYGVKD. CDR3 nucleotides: TGTGCCATCAGTGAGTCGAAGGGACATAACACTGAAGCTTTCTTT. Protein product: CAISESKGHNTEAFF.

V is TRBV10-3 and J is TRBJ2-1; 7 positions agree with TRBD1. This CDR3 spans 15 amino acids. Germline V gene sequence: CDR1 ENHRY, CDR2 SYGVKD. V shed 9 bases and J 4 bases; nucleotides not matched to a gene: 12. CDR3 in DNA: TGTGCCATGTCGGATGAGGGACAGCCTTACAATGAGCAGTTCTTC. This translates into CAMSDEGQPYNEQFF.

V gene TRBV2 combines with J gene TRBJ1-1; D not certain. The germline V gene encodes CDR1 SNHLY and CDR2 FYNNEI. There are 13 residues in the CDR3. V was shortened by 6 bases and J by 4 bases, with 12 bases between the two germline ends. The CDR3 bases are TGTGCCAGCAGAGGGTCCCGGGGCACTGAAGCTTTCTTT. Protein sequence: CASRGSRGTEAFF.

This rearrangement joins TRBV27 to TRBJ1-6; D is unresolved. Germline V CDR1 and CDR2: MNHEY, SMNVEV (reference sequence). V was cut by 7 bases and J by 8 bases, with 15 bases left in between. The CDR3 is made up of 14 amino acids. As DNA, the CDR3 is TGTGCCAGCACTATTGGAGCGGTGTATTCACCCCTCCACTTT. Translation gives CASTIGAVYSPLHF.

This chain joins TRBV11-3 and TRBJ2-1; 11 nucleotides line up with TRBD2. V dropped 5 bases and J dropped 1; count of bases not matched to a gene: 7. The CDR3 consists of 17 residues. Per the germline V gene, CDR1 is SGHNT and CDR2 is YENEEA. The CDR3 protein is CASSPSSGGLSYNEQFF. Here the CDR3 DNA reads TGTGCCAGCAGCCCGTCTAGCGGGGGGTTATCCTACAATGAGCAGTTCTTC.

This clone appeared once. The CDR3 protein is CASSKDGTDYEQYF. The CDR3 region has the DNA TGTGCCAGCAGCAAAGACGGGACAGATTACGAGCAGTACTTC. The V and J genes are TRBV21-1 and TRBJ2-7; TRBD1 is taken as the D call from the table, unchecked against the DNA. TRBV21-1 has pseudogene status. The CDR3 contains 14 residues.

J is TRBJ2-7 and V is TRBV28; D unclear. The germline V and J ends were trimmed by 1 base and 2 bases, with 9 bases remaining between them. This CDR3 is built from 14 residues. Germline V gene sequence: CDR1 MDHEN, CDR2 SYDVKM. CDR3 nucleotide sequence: TGTGCCAGCAGTTTATTCGCCGGAGCCTACGAGCAGTACTTC. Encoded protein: CASSLFAGAYEQYF. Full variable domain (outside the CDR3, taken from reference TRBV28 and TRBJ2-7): DVKVTQSSRYLVKRTGEKVFLECVQDMDHENMFWYRQDPGLGLRLIYFSYDVKMKEKGDIPEGYSVSREKKERFSLILESASTNQTSMYLCASSLFAGAYEQYFGPGTRLTVT.

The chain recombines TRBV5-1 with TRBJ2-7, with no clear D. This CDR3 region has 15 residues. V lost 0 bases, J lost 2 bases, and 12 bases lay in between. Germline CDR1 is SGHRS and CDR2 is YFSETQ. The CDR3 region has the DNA TGCGCCAGCAGCTTGGGGGCCCCAGGAACCTACGAGCAGTACTTC. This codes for CASSLGAPGTYEQYF.

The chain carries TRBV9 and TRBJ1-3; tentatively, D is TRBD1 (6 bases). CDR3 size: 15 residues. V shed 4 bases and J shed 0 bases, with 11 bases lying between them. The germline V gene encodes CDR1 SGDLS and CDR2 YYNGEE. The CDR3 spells CASSHREDSGNTIYF. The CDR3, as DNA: TGTGCCAGCAGCCACAGGGAAGACTCTGGAAACACCATATATTTT.

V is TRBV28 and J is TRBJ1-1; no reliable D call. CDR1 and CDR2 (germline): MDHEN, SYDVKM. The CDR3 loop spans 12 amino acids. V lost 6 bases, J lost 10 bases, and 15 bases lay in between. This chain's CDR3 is CASRRQGSGAFF. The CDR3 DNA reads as TGTGCCAGCAGGCGACAAGGGAGCGGAGCTTTCTTT. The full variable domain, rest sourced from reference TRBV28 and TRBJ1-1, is DVKVTQSSRYLVKRTGEKVFLECVQDMDHENMFWYRQDPGLGLRLIYFSYDVKMKEKGDIPEGYSVSREKKERFSLILESASTNQTSMYLCASRRQGSGAFFGQGTRLTVV.

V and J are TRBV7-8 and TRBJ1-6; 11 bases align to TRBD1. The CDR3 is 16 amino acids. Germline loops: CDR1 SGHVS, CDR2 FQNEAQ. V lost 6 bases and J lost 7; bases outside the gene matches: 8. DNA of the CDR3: TGTGCCAGCAGTACCGGACAGGGGGCATCCAATTCACCCCTCCACTTT. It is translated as CASSTGQGASNSPLHF.

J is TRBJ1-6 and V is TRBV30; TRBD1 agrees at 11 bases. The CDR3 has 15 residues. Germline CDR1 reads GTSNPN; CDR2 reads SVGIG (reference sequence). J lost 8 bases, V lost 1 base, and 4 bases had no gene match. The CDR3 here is CAWSAGQGAYSPLHF. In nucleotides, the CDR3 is TGTGCCTGGAGTGCCGGACAGGGGGCATATTCACCCCTCCACTTT.

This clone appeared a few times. CDR3 bases: TGTGCCAGCAGCTTGGCAGGGGGAAGCAATCAGCCCCAGCATTTT. It encodes CASSLAGGSNQPQHF. V usage is TRBV7-9 and J usage is TRBJ1-5; 7 bases fit TRBD1. The length of the CDR3 is 15 residues. J was trimmed by 1 base and V by 3 bases; bases with no gene match: 3. The germline gives CDR1 SEHNR, CDR2 FQNEAQ (reference sequence).

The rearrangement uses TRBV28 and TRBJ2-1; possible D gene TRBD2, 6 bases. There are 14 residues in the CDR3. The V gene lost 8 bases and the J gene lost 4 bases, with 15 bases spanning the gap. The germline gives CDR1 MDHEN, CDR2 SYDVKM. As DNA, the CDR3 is TGTGCCAGCCACAAGCGCGGGGAATACAATGAGCAGTTCTTC. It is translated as CASHKRGEYNEQFF.

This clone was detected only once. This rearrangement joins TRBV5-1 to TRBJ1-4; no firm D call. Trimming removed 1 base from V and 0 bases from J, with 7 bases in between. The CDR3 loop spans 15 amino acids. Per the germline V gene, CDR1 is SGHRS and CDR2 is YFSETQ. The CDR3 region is CASSLLGATNEKLFF. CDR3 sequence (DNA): TGCGCCAGCAGCTTGCTGGGCGCAACTAATGAAAAACTGTTTTTT.

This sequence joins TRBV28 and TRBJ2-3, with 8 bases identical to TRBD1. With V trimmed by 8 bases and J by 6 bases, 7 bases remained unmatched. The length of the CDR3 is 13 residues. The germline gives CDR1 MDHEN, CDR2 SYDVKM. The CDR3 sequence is CASQSTGADTQYF. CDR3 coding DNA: TGTGCCAGCCAATCGACAGGGGCTGATACGCAGTATTTT.

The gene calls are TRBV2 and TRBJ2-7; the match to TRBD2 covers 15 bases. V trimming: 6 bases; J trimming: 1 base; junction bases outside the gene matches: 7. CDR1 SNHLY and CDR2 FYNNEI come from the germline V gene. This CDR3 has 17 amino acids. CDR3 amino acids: CASRPGLAGGLSYEQYF. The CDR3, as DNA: TGTGCCAGCAGGCCGGGACTAGCGGGGGGCCTTTCCTACGAGCAGTACTTC.

CDR3: CASRETGANQPQHF. The DNA of the CDR3 is TGTGCCAGCAGGGAGACAGGGGCCAATCAGCCCCAGCATTTT. The chain employs TRBV6-6 and TRBJ1-5, with 8 nucleotides matching TRBD1. Per germline, CDR1 MNHNY and CDR2 SVGAGI (reference sequence). The CDR3 spans 14 residues. Losses at the gene ends were 6 bases for V and 3 bases for J; bases not matched to a gene: 4.

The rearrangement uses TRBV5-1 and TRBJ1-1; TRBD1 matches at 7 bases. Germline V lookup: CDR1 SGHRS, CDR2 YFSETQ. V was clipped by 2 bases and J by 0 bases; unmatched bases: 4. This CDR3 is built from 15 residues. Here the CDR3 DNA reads TGCGCCAGCAGCTTCGGACAGGTAATGAACACTGAAGCTTTCTTT. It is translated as CASSFGQVMNTEAFF.

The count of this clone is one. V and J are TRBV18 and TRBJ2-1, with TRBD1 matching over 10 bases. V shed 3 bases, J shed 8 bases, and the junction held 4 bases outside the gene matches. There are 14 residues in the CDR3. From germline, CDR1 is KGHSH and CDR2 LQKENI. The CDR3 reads CASSPGQGQYEQFF. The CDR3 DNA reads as TGTGCCAGCTCACCGGGACAGGGGCAATATGAGCAGTTCTTC.

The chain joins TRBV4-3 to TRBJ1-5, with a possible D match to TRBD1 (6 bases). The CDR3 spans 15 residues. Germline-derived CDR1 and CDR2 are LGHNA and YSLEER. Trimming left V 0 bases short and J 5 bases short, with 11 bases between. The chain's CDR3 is CASSQESTGHQPQHF. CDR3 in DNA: TGCGCCAGCAGCCAAGAATCTACAGGGCATCAGCCCCAGCATTTT.

DNA for the CDR3: TGTGCCAGCACCCCCAGCGGGATCAACCCTGAAAAACTGTTTTTT. Translating gives CASTPSGINPEKLFF. The chain uses TRBV28 and TRBJ1-4; D gene unclear. In germline, CDR1 is MDHEN, CDR2 SYDVKM. V was clipped by 7 bases and J by 7 bases, with 19 bases between them. The CDR3 spans 15 residues.

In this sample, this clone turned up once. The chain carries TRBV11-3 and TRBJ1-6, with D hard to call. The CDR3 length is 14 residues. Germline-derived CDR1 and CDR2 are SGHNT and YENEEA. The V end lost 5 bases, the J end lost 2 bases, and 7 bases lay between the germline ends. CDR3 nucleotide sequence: TGTGCCAGCAGCCAGACAACCTATAATTCACCCCTCCACTTT. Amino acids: CASSQTTYNSPLHF.

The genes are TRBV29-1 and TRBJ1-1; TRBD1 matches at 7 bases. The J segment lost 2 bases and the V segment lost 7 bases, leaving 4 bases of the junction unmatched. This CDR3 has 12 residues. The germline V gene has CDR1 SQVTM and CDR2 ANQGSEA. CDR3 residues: CSGNRGNTEAFF. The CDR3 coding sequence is TGCAGCGGCAACAGGGGAAACACTGAAGCTTTCTTT.

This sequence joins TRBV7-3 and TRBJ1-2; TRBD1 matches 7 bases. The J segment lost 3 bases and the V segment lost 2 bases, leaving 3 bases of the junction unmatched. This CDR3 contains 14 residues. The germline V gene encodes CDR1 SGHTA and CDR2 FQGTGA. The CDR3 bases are TGTGCCAGCAGCTTAGAGGGGGCCGACTATGGCTACACCTTC. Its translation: CASSLEGADYGYTF.

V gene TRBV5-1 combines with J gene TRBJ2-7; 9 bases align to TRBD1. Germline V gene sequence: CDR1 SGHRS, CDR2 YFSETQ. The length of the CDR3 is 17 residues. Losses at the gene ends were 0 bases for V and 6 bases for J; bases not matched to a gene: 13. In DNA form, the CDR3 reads TGCGCCAGCAGCTTGGGGGGGAGCGGGACAGGGATGAGCGAGCAGTACTTC. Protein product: CASSLGGSGTGMSEQYF. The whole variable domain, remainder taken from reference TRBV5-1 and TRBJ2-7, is KAGVTQTPRYLIKTRGQQVTLSCSPISGHRSVSWYQQTPGQGLQFLFEYFSETQRNKGNFPGRFSGRQFSNSRSEMNVSTLELGDSALYLCASSLGGSGTGMSEQYFGPGTRLTVT.

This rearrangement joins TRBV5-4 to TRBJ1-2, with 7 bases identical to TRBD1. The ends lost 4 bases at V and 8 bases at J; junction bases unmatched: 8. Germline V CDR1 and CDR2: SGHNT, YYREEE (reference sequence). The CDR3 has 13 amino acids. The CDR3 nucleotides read TGTGCCAGCAGCGTAGACAGGGATGACGGCTACACCTTC. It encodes CASSVDRDDGYTF.